These 21 T cell receptor beta chains came from one sample sequenced in a study of molecular identifiers for immune sequencing clone quantification. TCRdb independently ran MiXCR on the PCR reads; one entry per CDR3 protein. The sample has a few hundred thousand distinct CDR3 sequences; roughly a fifth are singletons. The material sequenced was naive CD8+ T cells from blood, with Jurkat cell RNA spiked in. Regarding subset: FACS-sorted CD8+CD4-CCR7+CD45RA+ naive T cells. These TCRs come from a human donor in good health. Some libraries in this study had Jurkat cell RNA spiked in.

This clonotype was seen many times. The rearrangement links TRBV4-1 to TRBJ2-7; the match to TRBD2 covers 7 bases. Germline CDR1 MGHRA, CDR2 YSYEKL. V lost 3 bases, J lost 2 bases, and 4 bases stayed unmatched. This CDR3 is built from 14 residues. CDR3 in amino acids: CASSQGGVAYEQYF. The CDR3 DNA follows: TGCGCCAGCAGCCAGGGAGGGGTTGCCTACGAGCAGTACTTC.

This clonotype turned up a few times. The chain couples TRBV7-9 to TRBJ2-3; 15 positions agree with TRBD2. Per the germline V gene, CDR1 is SEHNR and CDR2 is FQNEAQ (reference sequence). The length of the CDR3 is 20 residues. With V trimmed by 5 bases and J by 4 bases, 16 bases remained unmatched. CDR3 protein: CASSHGLAGGPIYRADTQYF. The CDR3 nucleotides read TGTGCCAGCAGCCACGGACTAGCGGGGGGGCCGATTTACAGAGCAGATACGCAGTATTTT. The whole variable domain, remainder taken from reference TRBV7-9 and TRBJ2-3, is DTGVSQNPRHKITKRGQNVTFRCDPISEHNRLYWYRQTLGQGPEFLTYFQNEAQLEKSRLLSDRFSAERPKGSFSTLEIQRTEQGDSAMYLCASSHGLAGGPIYRADTQYFGPGTRLTVL.

The chain combines TRBV3-1 with TRBJ2-5; maybe TRBD2 (7 bases). Deletions cut 3 bases from V and 4 bases from J, with 15 bases between. CDR1 and CDR2 (germline): LGHDT, YNNKEL (reference sequence). CDR3 length: 15 residues. CDR3 DNA: TGTGCCAGCAGCCAGACAGTGGGAGGGGGAGAGACCCAGTACTTC. As protein: CASSQTVGGGETQYF.

The chain couples TRBV10-3 to TRBJ1-3; no clear D gene. This CDR3 contains 15 residues. The V gene lost 4 bases and the J gene lost 4 bases, with 14 bases spanning the gap. Per germline, CDR1 ENHRY and CDR2 SYGVKD. CDR3 loop: CAISVNLARGNTIYF. CDR3 DNA sequence: TGTGCCATCAGTGTCAACCTAGCCAGGGGAAACACCATATATTTT.

In its sample, this clonotype was seen many times. The chain has TRBV14 and TRBJ2-5; no definite D call. This CDR3 is 13 amino acids long. Germline lookup yields CDR1 SGHDN and CDR2 FVKESK. Trimming cost V 3 bases and J 1 base, with 6 bases left between them. The CDR3 reads CASSHVFQETQYF. The CDR3 nucleotides are TGTGCCAGCAGCCATGTGTTCCAAGAGACCCAGTACTTC.

In its sample, this clonotype was seen a few times. The CDR3 loop is CSARDLAGGYEQYF. CDR3 DNA: TGCAGTGCTAGAGATTTGGCGGGAGGTTACGAGCAGTACTTC. This rearrangement joins TRBV20-1 to TRBJ2-7; TRBD2 matches 8 bases. The J segment lost 4 bases and the V segment lost 0 bases, leaving 5 bases of the junction unmatched. CDR1 and CDR2 from the germline V gene are DFQATT and SNEGSKA (reference sequence). This CDR3 is 14 amino acids long.

This clonotype was picked up a small number of times. The CDR3: CASSQGSGWADTQYF. CDR3 nucleotide sequence: TGCGCCAGCAGCCAAGGTTCGGGGTGGGCAGATACGCAGTATTTT. The J gene is TRBJ2-3, the V gene TRBV4-1; D is perhaps TRBD2 (5 bases). The germline V gene encodes CDR1 MGHRA and CDR2 YSYEKL. CDR3 length: 15 amino acids. Deletions cut 1 base from V and 4 bases from J, with 12 bases between.

There are many counts of this clonotype. This chain uses TRBV5-4 with TRBJ1-4; 9 bases are shared with TRBD1. Germline values: CDR1 SGHNT, CDR2 YYREEE (reference sequence). This CDR3 comprises 15 residues. V trimming: 3 bases; J trimming: 5 bases; junction bases outside the gene matches: 5. In DNA, the CDR3 is TGTGCCAGCAGCTCAGCCGGGACAGGGAATGAAAAACTGTTTTTT. Protein sequence: CASSSAGTGNEKLFF. The complete variable domain, with remaining parts taken from reference TRBV5-4 and TRBJ1-4, reads ETGVTQSPTHLIKTRGQQVTLRCSSQSGHNTVSWYQQALGQGPQFIFQYYREEENGRGNFPPRFSGLQFPNYSSELNVNALELDDSALYLCASSSAGTGNEKLFFGSGTQLSVL.

This clonotype was seen more than once but under ten times. The chain is built from TRBV24-1 and TRBJ2-1, with 7 bases identical to TRBD1. Germline V gene lookup returns CDR1 KGHDR and CDR2 SFDVKD. The CDR3 spans 14 residues. V shed 10 bases and J 6 bases; nucleotides not matched to a gene: 11. The DNA of the CDR3 is TGTGCCACGCAAGGGGGCGACTCCCGCAATGAGCAGTTCTTC. Its translation is CATQGGDSRNEQFF.

The table lists this clonotype with a count of one. A read error may explain this, as a much larger clone is one base away. The genes are TRBV6-6 and TRBJ2-2, with D perhaps TRBD2 (6 bases). The CDR3 extends over 16 amino acids. Germline CDR1 is MNHNY and CDR2 is SVGAGI (reference sequence). The chain's CDR3 is CASTDVEGRYTGELLF. DNA for the CDR3: TGTGCCAGCACCGACGTGGAGGGCCGGTACACCGGGGAGCTGCTTTTT.

This clonotype was found many times. The V and J genes are TRBV4-3 and TRBJ2-6; no reliable D call. Germline CDR1 is LGHNA and CDR2 is YSLEER. The CDR3 consists of 16 residues. The V end lost 1 base, the J end lost 0 bases, and 7 bases lay between the germline ends. CDR3: CASSQGRHSGANVLTF. The CDR3 nucleotides read TGCGCCAGCAGCCAAGGACGGCACTCTGGGGCCAACGTCCTGACTTTC.

The CDR3 nucleotides are TGTGCCAGCAGTTACTCGCAGGGGACACCTTCCTACGAGCAGTACTTC. This gives the protein CASSYSQGTPSYEQYF. The chain employs TRBV6-2 or TRBV6-3 and TRBJ2-7, with D possibly TRBD1 on 6 matching bases. V lost 0 bases, J lost 1 base, and 13 bases lay in between. This CDR3 has 16 residues. From germline, CDR1 is MNHEY and CDR2 SVGEGT.

The chain is built from TRBV21-1 and TRBJ2-6. TRBV21-1 represents a pseudogene. CDR3 length: 16 amino acids. Written as DNA, the CDR3 is TGTGCCAGCAGCAAAGCCCGGGGCTCTGGGGCCAACGTCCTGACTTTC. Amino acids: CASSKARGSGANVLTF.

The V gene is TRBV6-2 or TRBV6-3, the J gene TRBJ2-5, with a tentative D call TRBD2 (6 bases). V was clipped by 5 bases and J by 9 bases, with 10 bases between them. There are 11 residues in the CDR3. In germline, CDR1 is MNHEY, CDR2 SVGEGT. CDR3 sequence reads: CASSPGEAQYF. The CDR3 DNA is TGTGCCAGCAGTCCCGGGGAGGCCCAGTACTTC.

In this sample, this clonotype turned up many times. The CDR3 here is CAIGTGKSSYNSPLHF. The CDR3 coding sequence is TGTGCCATCGGGACAGGGAAAAGCTCCTATAATTCACCCCTCCACTTT. This chain connects TRBV10-3 to TRBJ1-6, with 9 bases matching TRBD1. From germline, CDR1 is ENHRY and CDR2 SYGVKD. There are 16 residues in the CDR3. J was trimmed by 0 bases and V by 8 bases; bases with no gene match: 5.

This clonotype was seen more than once but under ten times. The chain combines TRBV9 with TRBJ1-2; tentative D call: TRBD1 (6 bases). The CDR3 totals 16 residues. Germline V lookup: CDR1 SGDLS, CDR2 YYNGEE. V was trimmed by 3 bases and J by 1 base, leaving 16 bases between them. The CDR3 loop is CASSAAHRGLNYGYTF. DNA of the CDR3: TGTGCCAGCAGCGCCGCCCACCGGGGGCTTAACTATGGCTACACCTTC.

This clonotype was seen repeatedly, ten times or more. The chain joins TRBV28 to TRBJ2-7, with D tentatively TRBD1 (5 bases). Germline V gene data show CDR1 as MDHEN and CDR2 as SYDVKM. V was cut by 5 bases and J by 2 bases, with 22 bases left in between. The CDR3 is 17 residues long. CDR3 sequence reads: CASSPSVPNDSPYEQYF. CDR3 sequence (DNA): TGTGCCAGCAGTCCCTCCGTCCCCAACGACAGTCCCTACGAGCAGTACTTC. Full variable domain (outside the CDR3, taken from reference TRBV28 and TRBJ2-7): DVKVTQSSRYLVKRTGEKVFLECVQDMDHENMFWYRQDPGLGLRLIYFSYDVKMKEKGDIPEGYSVSREKKERFSLILESASTNQTSMYLCASSPSVPNDSPYEQYFGPGTRLTVT.

V and J are TRBV20-1 and TRBJ2-1, with 8 nucleotides matching TRBD1. Germline values: CDR1 DFQATT, CDR2 SNEGSKA (reference sequence). J gave up 6 bases and V 6 bases, and 10 bases lay outside the gene matches. This CDR3 contains 14 residues. The CDR3 is CSALPGQALNEQFF. CDR3 bases: TGCAGTGCCCTACCGGGACAGGCTCTCAATGAGCAGTTCTTC.

This clonotype was counted many times. CDR3 bases: TGTGCCAGCAGCTCCACCGATTACGGGACAGGGTTAGAAAATGAGCAGTTCTTC. This codes for CASSSTDYGTGLENEQFF. J is TRBJ2-1 and V is TRBV7-9; TRBD1 matches at 9 bases. Germline lookup yields CDR1 SEHNR and CDR2 FQNEAQ (reference sequence). This CDR3 contains 18 residues. The J segment lost 7 bases and the V segment lost 4 bases, leaving 17 bases of the junction unmatched.

This clonotype was seen repeatedly, ten times or more. V is TRBV5-1 and J is TRBJ2-5; D not certain. V was trimmed by 0 bases and J by 5 bases, leaving 11 bases between them. Germline CDR1 reads SGHRS; CDR2 reads YFSETQ. The CDR3 has 14 amino acids. Here the CDR3 reads CASSLGSTGETQYF. Here the CDR3 DNA reads TGCGCCAGCAGCTTGGGGTCGACGGGCGAGACCCAGTACTTC.

This chain connects TRBV7-9 to TRBJ2-3; 9 bases are shared with TRBD2. Germline loops: CDR1 SEHNR, CDR2 FQNEAQ (reference sequence). CDR3 length: 15 amino acids. V lost 3 bases, J lost 2 bases, and 3 bases stayed unmatched. The CDR3 is CASSFRLAVTDTQYF. For the CDR3, the DNA is TGTGCCAGCAGCTTCAGACTAGCGGTCACAGATACGCAGTATTTT. Looking up the rest from reference TRBV7-9 and TRBJ2-3 gives the full variable domain: DTGVSQNPRHKITKRGQNVTFRCDPISEHNRLYWYRQTLGQGPEFLTYFQNEAQLEKSRLLSDRFSAERPKGSFSTLEIQRTEQGDSAMYLCASSFRLAVTDTQYFGPGTRLTVL.